One T cell receptor (beta chain) is described in this entry. The antigen it recognizes is unknown. One base away there is no much larger clone; base qualities are not given. This sample is part of a study of cytomegalovirus exposure and HLA in healthy donors (TCRdb year 2017). About the full investigation: In an earlier analysis of under 750 of the donors, approximately 300 Gb of sequence data and about 110 million unique TCR beta sequences from 150 million to 200 million T cells were reported. In a later analysis, previously published TCR beta repertoires from roughly 710 donors were re-analyzed and high-resolution HLA genotyping was added so that TCR occurrence patterns could be studied. In a later genetic analysis, genome-wide SNP genotypes for about 65% of the 666 donors were used, and that subset was treated as a discovery cohort. Roughly 290 gigabases of sequencing data and 91 million or so unique TCR sequences made up an early release that covered some 640 HLA-typed donors. Rather than using new phenotypic data, the later analysis identified candidate immune exposures from TCR beta sequences and from how often those sequences occurred across donors. All discovery cohort repertoires had been generated using a single sequencing platform. Typing coverage varied by locus: about 629-630 donors for A, B, C, DRB1 and DQB1; around 560 for DQA1; around 610 for DPA1; roughly 450 for DPB1. Class I and class II HLA loci were covered by the typing at four-digit resolution. Among about 370 genotyped donors of the cohort, an average of roughly 230,000 unique TCR beta nucleotide sequences was sequenced per donor, of which 15% to 20% were non-productive. Of the approximately 370 genotyped donors, 81% were placed in the genetic ancestry cluster associated with self-reported Caucasian donors. The aim of the study was to test whether cataloging public T cell receptors could identify signatures of past pathogen exposure. To decide whether each TCR beta V gene segment behaved as functional or pseudogenic, an earlier analysis of approximately 590 of the donors relied on high-throughput TCR beta sequencing. High-throughput TCR immunosequencing, statistical association of individual TCRs with disease status, and machine learning were combined to predict cytomegalovirus infection status. Donor age, sex, ethnicity and CMV serostatus were compiled alongside the repertoire data. Besides the first cohort of hundreds of subjects, a separate validation cohort made up of around 120 different subjects was used. Because of strong linkage in the cohort, roughly five DR-DQ haplotypes were treated as single units for association and clustering. Using immunosequencing, the study profiled T cell repertoires from about 650 subjects and related those repertoires to cytomegalovirus serostatus.

The library came from the immunoSEQ multiplex PCR assay. For the multiplex PCR, a mixture combining 60 forward primers for TCR Vbeta segments and 13 reverse primers for TCR Jbeta segments was used. The CDR3 region of rearranged TCR beta genes was amplified from genomic DNA with a multiplex PCR assay. The amplified TCR beta libraries were sequenced on the Illumina HiSeq System as 87-base-pair reads. The source study handled its data this way. In a later analysis, roughly 80 million unique TCR beta chains were counted across the approximately 640 repertoires, and about 10 million of these chains were shared by at least two donors. Raw reads were error-corrected and collapsed into unique sequences with a nearest-neighbor algorithm that merged closely related sequences to remove PCR and sequencing errors. CDR3 sequences were aligned to IMGT reference sequences to assign V, D and J gene segments. For a sequence to be retained, a match of at least six nucleotides was required to both a V gene segment and a J gene segment. A rearrangement counted as productive if the CDR3 had no stop codons and remained in frame with V and J, and every other rearrangement counted as non-productive. CDR3 was defined by IMGT convention, running from the second conserved V-encoded cysteine to the conserved J-encoded phenylalanine. The earlier analysis of about 610 of the donors excluded any sequence lacking an unambiguous match to a single V gene segment. An earlier analysis of just under 600 of the donors called V segments functional above 56.7% productive rearrangements and segregating when the between-donor standard deviation exceeded 5%. To diagnose cytomegalovirus status from the catalog of TCR beta chain sequences, a statistical classification framework was built. In a later analysis, V and J genes were assigned by comparing TCR nucleotide sequences against IMGT/GENE-DB human TR gene sequences. The TCRdist pipeline was used in a later analysis to assign CDR3 sequences and most-parsimonious VDJ recombination scenarios. A later analysis defined each TCR beta chain by its CDR3 amino acid sequence plus V-gene family, and excluded reads lacking a unique V-gene family. As a way to deal with suspected cross-contamination and a sequencing artifact, a later analysis dropped hundreds of nucleotide sequences that were highly shared and had low generation probability. A later analysis calculated a clonal expansion index for each public chain from normalized within-repertoire ranks of inferred template counts. In a later analysis, generation probabilities were computed with a VDJ recombination model fitted to out-of-frame rearrangements, and the resulting probabilities were checked against IGoR. In a later analysis, hypergeometric tests were used to score TCR-TCR, TCR-HLA and TCR-CMV co-occurrence, with a repertoire-size bias correction applied to TCR pairs. In a later analysis, false discovery rates were estimated by permuting HLA or CMV assignments 20 times. In a later analysis, co-occurring TCRs were grouped using DBSCAN, with TCRdist sequence similarity added in when clustering inside HLA-allele-positive subsets. Co-occurrence clustering excluded repertoires with fewer than 30,000 or more than 120,000 public chains, plus five with anomalous nucleotide sharing. TCRdb stores this immuneACCESS table with in-frame sequences only. Part of the clones is absent; in the studies checked, under half of the shortfall reflects unresolved V genes, and no reason is known for the rest. V and J calls and clone size come straight from that table; D and trimming were deduced from the DNA. A total of around 140,000 clones appear in this sample, approximately 74% of them only once. The ten largest clonotypes hold approximately 7.8% of the sample.

In total, roughly 670 healthy bone marrow donors made up the cohort. All cohort members were sampled while nominally healthy, although unrecorded immune exposures were likely present. The donor was CMV seronegative and was included in the group of around 320 seronegative cohort members. A peripheral blood sample was collected from each donor, and TCR beta sequencing was performed on peripheral blood mononuclear cells. Genomic DNA was extracted from the blood cell samples with the Qiagen DNeasy Blood Extraction Kit. What the research found in general, with its limitations: Most CMV-associated TCR beta chains appeared to be HLA-restricted in a later analysis, and the HLA associations seemed to be driven largely by CMV exposure. Compared with the roughly 700-donor mean, donors in an Asian-associated ancestry cluster had fewer N-insertions in productive TCRs, according to a later genetic analysis. The study listed 164 TCR beta chains as associated with cytomegalovirus. CMV serostatus was the only immune exposure information available for the cohort. In vitro tests confirmed that a few of the cytomegalovirus-associated TCR beta chains recognize cytomegalovirus antigens. Because HLA typing was missing for some donors at each locus, association tests included only the typed subset. An earlier analysis of approximately 600 of the donors showed that most TCR beta V segments appeared in productive rearrangements either about 87% or about 30% of the time, which broadly matched IMGT annotations. Cytomegalovirus status was reported to be diagnosed by the classifier with high specificity and sensitivity in both the original and validation cohorts. Several of the top co-occurrence clusters appeared to be linked to parvovirus B19, influenza, CMV and Epstein-Barr virus, according to a later analysis. The presence/absence analyses assumed that sequencing depth was roughly uniform across donors, and that assumption may not be true. In a later analysis, the rate of TCR association differed among HLA loci, with DRB1 alleles having the most associated TCRs and HLA-C alleles having the fewest. The earlier analysis of 587 of the donors excluded some 16 rarely observed V segments, including chromosome 9 orphons, because counts were too low. In a later analysis, HLA-associated TCR beta chains showed more clonal expansion and lower generation probabilities than non-associated chains that were equally common. At a false discovery rate of 0.05, a later analysis linked around 15,000 TCR beta sequences to specific HLA alleles. When HLA alleles, especially DR and DQ, strongly co-occurred, attributing TCR associations to individual alleles was difficult. A cluster of highly shared sequence variants was judged likely to be a technical artifact of the sequencing pipeline. The 87-base-pair reads could not distinguish some IMGT-functional V segments, including TRBV6-2 and TRBV6-3, so those segments were excluded. In a later genetic analysis, a missense DCLRE1C variant was associated with V-gene and J-gene trimming of TCR beta chains, and the association was replicated in an independent cohort. It was suggested by the authors that the approach could potentially be generalized to other disease states and immunological phenotypes. Correlated functional status among segregating V segments might be attributable to linkage disequilibrium, but an unknown experimental factor could not be ruled out. A further reported finding was that TCR beta sequences accurately predicted the HLA-A and HLA-B alleles for most subjects in the first cohort. This cohort had only TCR beta chains sequenced, and the lack of alpha or paired-chain data limited which features could be detected. Most TCR sequences were observed very rarely across donors, whereas some public TCRs were present in many individuals.

Looking up the germline V gene yields CDR1 SGHVS and CDR2 FNYEAQ. V loses 5 bases, J loses 0 bases, and the germline ends lie 14 bases apart. CDR3 length: 15 amino acids, cysteine to phenylalanine. The only DNA kept is the CDR3, 45 bases in frame from the first base. The sequence links TRBV7-6 to TRBJ2-7; TRBD1 is perhaps the D gene, given 5 matching bases. Material for sequencing was PBMCs. This sequence was found in a male donor in good health and CMV-seronegative. CDR3 protein: CASSPGNNNSYEQYF. The sequenced DNA is TGTGCCAGCAGCCCAGGGAATAACAACTCCTACGAGCAGTACTTC.